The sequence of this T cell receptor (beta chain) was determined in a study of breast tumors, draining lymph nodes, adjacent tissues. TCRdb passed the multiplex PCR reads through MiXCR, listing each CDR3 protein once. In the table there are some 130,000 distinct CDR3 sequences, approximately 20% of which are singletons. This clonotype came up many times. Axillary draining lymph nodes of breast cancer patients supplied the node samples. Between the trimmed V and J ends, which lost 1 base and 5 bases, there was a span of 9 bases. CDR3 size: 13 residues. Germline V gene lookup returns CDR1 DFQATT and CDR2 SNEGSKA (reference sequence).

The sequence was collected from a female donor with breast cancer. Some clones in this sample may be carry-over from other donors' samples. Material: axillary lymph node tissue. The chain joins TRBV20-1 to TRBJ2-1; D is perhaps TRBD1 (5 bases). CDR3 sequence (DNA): TGCAGTGCTAGAGTCCCAGGGAACAATGAGCAGTTCTTC. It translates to CSARVPGNNEQFF.